The T cell receptor beta chain described here comes from a study of glioma-infiltrating T cells after dendritic cell vaccination. The time point denotes: after dendritic cell vaccination, including at tumor progression/relapse. Here immunoSEQ multiplex PCR was the method, and the copy in TCRdb shows in-frame clones only, minus some. Among about 99,000 clones listed, 75% to 90% were seen once. The CDR3 totals 16 residues. Germline V lookup: CDR1 WSHSY, CDR2 SAAADI. V was cut by 4 bases and J by 6 bases, with 16 bases left in between. The TCR comes from a human donor with glioblastoma. The material was blood, obtained after dendritic cell vaccination. V gene TRBV10-2 combines with J gene TRBJ1-6; D is perhaps TRBD1 (6 bases). For the CDR3, the DNA is TGCGCCAGCAGTGGCTCCCGACAGGCAACTAATTCACCCCTCCACTTT. Protein: CASSGSRQATNSPLHF.